This is a list of T cell receptor beta chains from one sample in a study of vaccination and CD4 T cells after COVID-19. MiXCR, run by TCRdb on the PCR reads, gives a single entry per CDR3 protein. Counted here are over 20,000 distinct CDR3 sequences, 64% occurring once; the ten biggest clones make up less than 6%. Which antigens these TCRs recognize remains unknown. Sequenced input: CD4+ T cells from blood, cultured in vitro. These receptors were collected from a human donor who had recovered from COVID-19. CDR3s include the opening cysteine and the closing phenylalanine or tryptophan. A D gene is named only where the DNA matches it firmly. Size values are once, few and many counts, or a class for expanded clones, and some rows have none.

clone_size: .; v_call: TRBV7-7; d_call: .; j_call: TRBJ2-5; cdr3_nt: TGTGCCAGCAGCTTAAATGCGGTTATCCAAGAGACCCAGTACTTC; cdr3_aa: CASSLNAVIQETQYF
clone_size: once; v_call: TRBV6-2/TRBV6-3; d_call: .; j_call: TRBJ2-7; cdr3_nt: TGTGCCAGCAGCCCGGTTGCCTACGAGCAGTACTTC; cdr3_aa: CASSPVAYEQYF
clone_size: .; v_call: TRBV20-1; d_call: TRBD1; j_call: TRBJ2-5; cdr3_nt: TGCAGTGCCCCGTCATTGGACAGGGGTCCCCAAGAGACCCAGTACTTC; cdr3_aa: CSAPSLDRGPQETQYF
clone_size: .; v_call: TRBV2; d_call: TRBD1; j_call: TRBJ2-7; cdr3_nt: TGTGCCAGCAGTCGAACCGGGACAGGGGCCTACGAGCAGTACTTC; cdr3_aa: CASSRTGTGAYEQYF
clone_size: few; v_call: TRBV20-1; d_call: .; j_call: TRBJ1-5; cdr3_nt: TGCAGTGTCAGGGGCGGGGGTGGTATTAGCAATCAGCCCCAGCATTTT; cdr3_aa: CSVRGGGGISNQPQHF
clone_size: .; v_call: TRBV19; d_call: TRBD1; j_call: TRBJ2-2; cdr3_nt: TGTGCCAGTAGTAATCAGGGGGCGCGAACCGGGGAGCTGTTTTTT; cdr3_aa: CASSNQGARTGELFF
clone_size: .; v_call: TRBV6-4; d_call: TRBD2; j_call: TRBJ2-7; cdr3_nt: TGTGCCAGCAGTGACGGGACTAGCGGGAGCGAGCAGTACTTC; cdr3_aa: CASSDGTSGSEQYF
clone_size: .; v_call: TRBV27; d_call: .; j_call: TRBJ1-1; cdr3_nt: TGTGCCAGCAGTTTCCTCGGGAGATGGGAAGCTTTCTTT; cdr3_aa: CASSFLGRWEAFF
clone_size: .; v_call: TRBV7-9; d_call: .; j_call: TRBJ2-7; cdr3_nt: TGTGCCAGCAGCTTGTGGGGTTACGAGCAGTACTTC; cdr3_aa: CASSLWGYEQYF
clone_size: .; v_call: TRBV5-4; d_call: .; j_call: TRBJ2-3; cdr3_nt: TGTGCCAGCAGCTCCGGACCTGAATCGCCCCCAGATACGCAGTATTTT; cdr3_aa: CASSSGPESPPDTQYF
clone_size: .; v_call: TRBV7-2; d_call: .; j_call: TRBJ1-2; cdr3_nt: TGTGCCAGCAGTTACTGGGTGACCTCGGGCCATGGCTACACCTTC; cdr3_aa: CASSYWVTSGHGYTF
clone_size: .; v_call: TRBV30; d_call: .; j_call: TRBJ2-4; cdr3_nt: TGTGCCTGGAGACACTCCGGGGGTGACATTCAGTACTTC; cdr3_aa: CAWRHSGGDIQYF
clone_size: few; v_call: TRBV2; d_call: .; j_call: TRBJ1-6; cdr3_nt: TGTGCCAGCTCGGACTTATCCTATAATTCACCCCTCCACTTT; cdr3_aa: CASSDLSYNSPLHF
clone_size: .; v_call: TRBV5-4; d_call: .; j_call: TRBJ1-1; cdr3_nt: TGTGCCAGCAGCTTGGGGGGAGGGAACACTGAAGCTTTCTTT; cdr3_aa: CASSLGGGNTEAFF
clone_size: .; v_call: TRBV6-1; d_call: TRBD1; j_call: TRBJ1-3; cdr3_nt: TGTGCCAGCAAGTCCAGGGGGCTGGGATCTGGAAACACCATATATTTT; cdr3_aa: CASKSRGLGSGNTIYF
clone_size: .; v_call: TRBV30; d_call: .; j_call: TRBJ1-5; cdr3_nt: TGTGCCTGGAGTGGACAGACCAATCAGCCCCAGCATTTT; cdr3_aa: CAWSGQTNQPQHF
clone_size: .; v_call: TRBV24-1; d_call: .; j_call: TRBJ2-2; cdr3_nt: TGTGCCACCAGTGATAATCGAAGGGGGGGGCGATACACCGGGGAGCTGTTTTTT; cdr3_aa: CATSDNRRGGRYTGELFF
clone_size: .; v_call: TRBV24-1; d_call: TRBD1; j_call: TRBJ2-5; cdr3_nt: TGTGCCACCAGTGATTATACAGGGGCCACTCGAGAGACCCAGTACTTC; cdr3_aa: CATSDYTGATRETQYF
clone_size: .; v_call: TRBV7-2; d_call: TRBD2; j_call: TRBJ2-1; cdr3_nt: TGTGCCAGCAGCACGCCGGGACTAGCGTATGAGCAGTTCTTC; cdr3_aa: CASSTPGLAYEQFF
clone_size: .; v_call: TRBV9; d_call: .; j_call: TRBJ2-7; cdr3_nt: TGTGCCAGCAGCAGAGGGGAGCTGAGCTCCTACGAGCAGTACTTC; cdr3_aa: CASSRGELSSYEQYF
clone_size: .; v_call: TRBV27; d_call: .; j_call: TRBJ2-1; cdr3_nt: TGTGCCAGCAGTTTCCGCCAGGGGGCGCCCTCAGGATGGGGGGGGAATGAGCAGTTCTTC; cdr3_aa: CASSFRQGAPSGWGGNEQFF
clone_size: .; v_call: TRBV7-3; d_call: .; j_call: TRBJ2-7; cdr3_nt: TGTGCCAGCAGCTTGGCCAGCTCCTACGAGCAGTACTTC; cdr3_aa: CASSLASSYEQYF
clone_size: .; v_call: TRBV6-1; d_call: .; j_call: TRBJ1-1; cdr3_nt: TGTGCCAGCAGTGTGGGTGGGTTCACTGAAGCTTTCTTT; cdr3_aa: CASSVGGFTEAFF
clone_size: few; v_call: TRBV6-2/TRBV6-3; d_call: TRBD2; j_call: TRBJ2-5; cdr3_nt: TGTGCCAGCAGCCCCCTCCGGGGGGGACAAGAGACCCAGTACTTC; cdr3_aa: CASSPLRGGQETQYF
clone_size: few; v_call: TRBV27; d_call: .; j_call: TRBJ1-6; cdr3_nt: TGTGCCAGCACCCAAGGACAGTATAATTCACCCCTCCACTTT; cdr3_aa: CASTQGQYNSPLHF
clone_size: .; v_call: TRBV20-1; d_call: .; j_call: TRBJ1-6; cdr3_nt: TGCAGTGCTGAAGATACGGGACGGAATAATTCACCCCTCCACTTT; cdr3_aa: CSAEDTGRNNSPLHF
clone_size: .; v_call: TRBV5-1; d_call: TRBD1; j_call: TRBJ1-2; cdr3_nt: TGCGCCAGCAGCCTGGACAGGGAGGTCTATGGCTACACCTTC; cdr3_aa: CASSLDREVYGYTF
clone_size: once; v_call: TRBV7-2; d_call: .; j_call: TRBJ1-6; cdr3_nt: TGTGCCAGCAGCTTATCAAGCTCCTATAATTCACCCCTCCACTTT; cdr3_aa: CASSLSSSYNSPLHF